This T cell receptor (beta chain) was identified in a study of T-cell reconstitution after alpha-beta-depleted transplantation in children. With respect to this clonotype: The antigen is not known.

A library of TCRbeta sequences, prepared with unique molecular identifiers, was generated. MiXCR, applied by TCRdb to the PCR reads, yields one record per CDR3 protein. Of more than 85,000 distinct CDR3 sequences in the sample, around 7% are singletons; the top ten hold over 15%. General study results and limits: The high TCRbeta diversity at day 60 in some patients came from surviving recipient T cells and thymic progenitors. T-cell numbers and diversity one year post-transplant derived largely from freshly generated T cells. The study reportedly traced alpha-beta T cells about two months after transplant to several hundred expanded graft clones.

Germline assignment: CDR1 MNHNS and CDR2 SASEGT. This CDR3 contains 13 residues. The V end lost 3 bases, the J end lost 5 bases, and 8 bases lay between the germline ends. The receptor comes from a boy between 2 and 10 years old with acute lymphoblastic leukemia, due to receive a stem cell transplant. Sequencing was performed on PBMCs, taken before TCRalphabeta/CD19-depleted stem cell transplant. V gene TRBV6-1 combines with J gene TRBJ1-5; D possibly corresponds to TRBD1 (5 bases). Here the CDR3 reads CASSDRVHQPQHF. DNA of the CDR3: TGTGCCAGCAGTGACAGGGTTCATCAGCCCCAGCATTTT.